A single sample gave rise to the 15 T cell receptor beta chains below, sequenced in a study of T cell responses to AZD1222 COVID-19 vaccine. Generated by immunoSEQ multiplex PCR, the TCRdb table keeps only in-frame clones and is missing some. The sample holds more than 95,000 clones; roughly 85% are singletons and the top ten take around 3.9%. Sequenced material: peripheral blood, taken on day 0 of MenACWY control vaccination. These receptors were obtained from an adult in good health.

The chain employs TRBV4-2 and TRBJ1-2; TRBD1 aligns across 10 bases. Germline V lookup: CDR1 LGHNA, CDR2 YNFKEQ. This CDR3 is 17 amino acids long. After removal of 4 bases from V and 3 bases from J, the junction contained 11 bases not matched to a gene. This CDR3 reads CASSRDPGTGVDYGYTF. CDR3 coding DNA: TGTGCCAGCAGCCGTGATCCCGGGACAGGGGTTGACTATGGCTACACCTTC.

This clone has only one observation. The genes are TRBV30 and TRBJ1-1; weak D call: TRBD1 (5 bases). Between the trimmed V and J ends, which lost 4 bases and 0 bases, there was a span of 18 bases. The V gene's germline CDR1 is GTSNPN and CDR2 SVGIG (reference sequence). The CDR3 is made up of 16 amino acids. The CDR3 DNA is TGTGCCTGGACCCTAGCCGGGGGGGATCTGAACACTGAAGCTTTCTTT. It yields the protein CAWTLAGGDLNTEAFF.

The chain uses TRBV6-5 and TRBJ1-1; 7 bases line up with TRBD1. This CDR3 is built from 13 residues. Germline assignment: CDR1 MNHEY and CDR2 SVGAGI. The J segment lost 0 bases and the V segment lost 11 bases, leaving 6 bases of the junction unmatched. CDR3: CAARGRMNTEAFF. DNA for the CDR3: TGTGCCGCAAGGGGGCGCATGAACACTGAAGCTTTCTTT.

V usage is TRBV5-1 and J usage is TRBJ2-5, with no clear D. In germline, CDR1 is SGHRS, CDR2 YFSETQ. CDR3 size: 14 residues. Trimming removed 4 bases at V and 5 bases at J, with 15 bases between. The DNA of the CDR3 is TGCGCCAGCAGCGGCGGCTCTCCGAGGGAGACCCAGTACTTC. It translates to CASSGGSPRETQYF.

This clone was seen only once. The chain employs TRBV4-3 and TRBJ2-5; D gene unclear. The CDR3 loop spans 15 amino acids. V gave up 4 bases and J gave up 2 bases, with 14 bases separating them. Germline CDR1 reads LGHNA; CDR2 reads YSLEER. The CDR3, as DNA: TGCGCCAGCAGCCGAGGACGGCACCAGCAAGAGACCCAGTACTTC. It is translated as CASSRGRHQQETQYF.

This chain joins TRBV29-1 and TRBJ2-7, with TRBD1 as a possible D gene (6 bases). The ends were cut back, 1 base at V and 3 bases at J, with 13 bases in the middle. The CDR3 is 14 residues long. The V gene's germline CDR1 is SQVTM and CDR2 ANQGSEA. CDR3 residues: CSVEGTGTNYEQYF. As DNA, the CDR3 is TGCAGCGTTGAAGGGACCGGGACAAACTACGAGCAGTACTTC.

The chain employs TRBV16 and TRBJ1-5, with D uncertain. Germline V gene lookup returns CDR1 KGHSY and CDR2 FQNENV. Trimming shortened V by 5 bases and J by 0 bases, and 14 bases separated the two germline ends. The CDR3 covers 16 residues. The CDR3 loop reads CASSEKGAYSNQPQHF. CDR3 nucleotide sequence: TGTGCCAGCAGCGAAAAGGGAGCTTATAGCAATCAGCCCCAGCATTTT.

The chain couples TRBV10-3 to TRBJ2-3, with 13 bases that match TRBD2. Germline V gene sequence: CDR1 ENHRY, CDR2 SYGVKD. CDR3 length: 18 amino acids. Trimming cost V 6 bases and J 4 bases; bases outside gene matches: 13. This CDR3 is CAIRNTGTSGVLADTQYF. In DNA form, the CDR3 reads TGTGCCATCAGAAACACCGGGACTAGCGGGGTTCTGGCAGATACGCAGTATTTT.

This clone was seen a single time. The V call is TRBV6-5, the J call TRBJ1-2, with D possibly matching TRBD1 (5 bases). Trimming removed 6 bases at V and 2 bases at J, with 10 bases between. This CDR3 is 13 amino acids long. Germline CDR1 is MNHEY and CDR2 is SVGAGI. CDR3: CASSQRQNYGYTF. The CDR3, as DNA: TGTGCCAGCAGCCAGAGACAGAACTATGGCTACACCTTC.

The sample holds one count of this clone. This chain uses TRBV27 with TRBJ2-7, with D perhaps matching TRBD1 or TRBD2 (6 bases each). This CDR3 is 14 amino acids long. V was cut by 5 bases and J by 7 bases, with 18 bases left in between. Germline V gene sequence: CDR1 MNHEY, CDR2 SMNVEV (reference sequence). The CDR3 is CASSPRQAAGEQYF. The CDR3 nucleotides read TGTGCCAGCAGTCCACGACAGGCGGCGGGGGAGCAGTACTTC.

The chain has TRBV5-5 and TRBJ2-5; TRBD1 matches 10 bases. CDR3 length: 16 amino acids. The V segment lost 4 bases and the J segment 6 bases; nucleotides outside the gene matches: 12. The germline V gene encodes CDR1 SGHKS and CDR2 YYEKEE (reference sequence). The CDR3: CASSGHSEDRGKTQYF. The CDR3 DNA is TGTGCCAGCAGCGGGCATTCCGAGGACAGGGGGAAGACCCAGTACTTC.

The chain joins TRBV11-3 to TRBJ2-1; 9 bases align to TRBD2. The CDR3 is 13 residues long. Looked up from germline, CDR1 is SGHNT and CDR2 is YENEEA. V was pared by 2 bases and J by 10 bases, with 3 bases of the junction left unmatched. CDR3 protein: CASSLLREGEQFF. The CDR3 DNA sequence: TGTGCCAGCAGCTTATTGCGGGAGGGGGAGCAGTTCTTC.

The sample holds many counts of this clone. The J gene is TRBJ2-7, the V gene TRBV9, with 9 nucleotides matching TRBD1. CDR1 SGDLS and CDR2 YYNGEE come from the germline V gene. The trim removed 4 bases at V and 5 bases at J, leaving 7 bases unmatched. The CDR3 consists of 14 residues. CDR3 coding DNA: TGTGCCAGCAGCCCCTCGGGGACAGGGCACGAGCAGTACTTC. Translation: CASSPSGTGHEQYF.

This chain joins TRBV10-2 and TRBJ1-6, with 10 bases matching TRBD1. The CDR3 is 13 amino acids. V lost 11 bases and J lost 10; bases outside the gene matches: 8. Germline V gene lookup returns CDR1 WSHSY and CDR2 SAAADI. Here the CDR3 reads CAVERDRGSPLHF. CDR3 nucleotide sequence: TGCGCCGTCGAGCGGGACAGGGGATCACCCCTCCACTTT.

The CDR3 loop reads CASSRTGYGYTF. The CDR3 bases are TGTGCCAGCAGCCGAACAGGGTATGGCTACACCTTC. The chain carries TRBV6-5 and TRBJ1-2; tentatively, D is TRBD1 (6 bases). The germline V and J ends were trimmed by 6 bases and 5 bases, with 10 bases remaining between them. There are 12 residues in the CDR3. Germline V gene lookup returns CDR1 MNHEY and CDR2 SVGAGI.